This T cell receptor beta chain was profiled in a study of cytomegalovirus exposure and HLA in healthy donors. With V trimmed by 4 bases and J by 9 bases, 7 bases remained unmatched. Germline V gene lookup returns CDR1 SGHRS and CDR2 YFSETQ. The CDR3 totals 14 residues. It was with 60 Vbeta and 13 Jbeta primers that the PCR ran. Assay: immunoSEQ multiplex PCR; the TCRdb copy retains only in-frame clones and omits some. Here the sample spans around 53,000 clones, roughly four fifths being singletons. This clone has just a few counts. No antigen is known for it. Findings of the study overall: Across donors, presence/absence analyses took sequencing depth to be roughly uniform. A later analysis reportedly identified an Asian-associated ancestry cluster as carrying fewer N-insertions than the approximately 670-donor mean. TRBV6-2, TRBV6-3 and some other V segments were unresolvable in 87-base-pair reads. Data from an earlier analysis indicated that most TCR beta V segments were productive either about 87% or about 30% of the time.

The V gene is TRBV5-1, the J gene TRBJ1-6; 7 bases fit TRBD1. This TCR came from a man over 45 in good health and CMV-seronegative. Sequencing was performed on PBMCs. The CDR3, as DNA: TGCGCCAGCAGCCCCGACAGGGTAGGTTCACCCCTCCACTTT. This encodes CASSPDRVGSPLHF. The complete variable domain, with remaining parts taken from reference TRBV5-1 and TRBJ1-6, reads KAGVTQTPRYLIKTRGQQVTLSCSPISGHRSVSWYQQTPGQGLQFLFEYFSETQRNKGNFPGRFSGRQFSNSRSEMNVSTLELGDSALYLCASSPDRVGSPLHFGNGTRLTVT.